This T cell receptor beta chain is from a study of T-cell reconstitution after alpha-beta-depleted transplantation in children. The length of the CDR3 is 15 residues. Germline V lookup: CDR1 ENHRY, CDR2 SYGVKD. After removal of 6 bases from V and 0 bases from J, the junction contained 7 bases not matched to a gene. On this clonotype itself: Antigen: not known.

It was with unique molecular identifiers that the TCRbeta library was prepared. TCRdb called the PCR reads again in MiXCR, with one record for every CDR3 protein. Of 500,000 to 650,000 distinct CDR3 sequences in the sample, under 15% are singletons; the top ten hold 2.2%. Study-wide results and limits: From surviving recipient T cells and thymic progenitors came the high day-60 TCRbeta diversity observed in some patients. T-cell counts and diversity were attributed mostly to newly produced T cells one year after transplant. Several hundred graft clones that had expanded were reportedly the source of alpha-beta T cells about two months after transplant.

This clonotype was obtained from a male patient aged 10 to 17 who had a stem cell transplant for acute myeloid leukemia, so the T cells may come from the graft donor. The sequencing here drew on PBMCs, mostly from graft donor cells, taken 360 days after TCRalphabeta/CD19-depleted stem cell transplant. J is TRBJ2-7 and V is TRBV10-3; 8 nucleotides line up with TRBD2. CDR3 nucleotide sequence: TGTGCCATCAGCGTTAGCGGGAACAGCTCCTACGAGCAGTACTTC. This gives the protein CAISVSGNSSYEQYF.